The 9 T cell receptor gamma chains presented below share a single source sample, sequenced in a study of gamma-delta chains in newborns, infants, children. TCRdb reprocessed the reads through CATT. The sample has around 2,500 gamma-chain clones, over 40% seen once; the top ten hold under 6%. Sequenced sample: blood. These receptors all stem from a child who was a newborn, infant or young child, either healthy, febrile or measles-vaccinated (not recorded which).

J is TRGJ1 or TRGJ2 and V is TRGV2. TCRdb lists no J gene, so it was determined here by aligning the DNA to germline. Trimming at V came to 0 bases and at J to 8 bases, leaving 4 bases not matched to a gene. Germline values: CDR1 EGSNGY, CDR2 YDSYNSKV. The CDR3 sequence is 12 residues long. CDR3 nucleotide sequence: TGTGCCACCTGGGACGGGCTGGATAAGAAACTCTTT. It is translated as CATWDGLDKKLF.

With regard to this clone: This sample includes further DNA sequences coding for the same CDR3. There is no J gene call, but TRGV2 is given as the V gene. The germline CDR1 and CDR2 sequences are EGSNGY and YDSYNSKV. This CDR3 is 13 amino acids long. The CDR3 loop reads CATWDGQGLSKLF. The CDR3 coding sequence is TGTGCCACCTGGGACGGGCAGGGGTTATCGAAACTATTT.

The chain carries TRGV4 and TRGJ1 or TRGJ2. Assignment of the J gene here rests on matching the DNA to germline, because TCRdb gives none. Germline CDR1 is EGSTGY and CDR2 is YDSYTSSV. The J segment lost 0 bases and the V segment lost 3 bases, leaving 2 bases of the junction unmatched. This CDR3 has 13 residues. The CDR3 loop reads CATWDSNYYKKLF. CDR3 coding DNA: TGTGCCACCTGGGATTCGAATTATTATAAGAAACTCTTT.

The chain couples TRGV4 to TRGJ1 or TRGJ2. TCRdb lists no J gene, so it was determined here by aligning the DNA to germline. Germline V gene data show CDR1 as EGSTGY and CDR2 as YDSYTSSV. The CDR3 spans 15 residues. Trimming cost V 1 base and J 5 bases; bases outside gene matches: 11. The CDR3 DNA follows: TGTGCCACCTGGGATGGATATTGGAAGGATTATAAGAAACTCTTT. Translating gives CATWDGYWKDYKKLF.

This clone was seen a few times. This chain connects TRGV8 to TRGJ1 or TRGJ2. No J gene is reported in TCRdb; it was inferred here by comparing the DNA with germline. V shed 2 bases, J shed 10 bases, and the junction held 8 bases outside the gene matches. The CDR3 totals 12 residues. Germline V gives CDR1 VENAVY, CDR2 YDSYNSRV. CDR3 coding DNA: TGTGCCACCTGGGATATTGAGGGGAAGAAACTCTTT. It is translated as CATWDIEGKKLF.

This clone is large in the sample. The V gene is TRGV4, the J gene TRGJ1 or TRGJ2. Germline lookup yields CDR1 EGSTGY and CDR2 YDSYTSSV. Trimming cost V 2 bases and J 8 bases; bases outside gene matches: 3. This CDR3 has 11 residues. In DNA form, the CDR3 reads TGTGCCACCTGGGATGAGGATAAGAAACTCTTT. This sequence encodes CATWDEDKKLF.

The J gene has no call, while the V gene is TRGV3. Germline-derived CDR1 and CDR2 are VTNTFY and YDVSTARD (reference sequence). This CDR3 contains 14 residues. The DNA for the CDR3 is TGTGCCACCTGGGACCACCTCGGGAGTTATAAGAAGCTCTTT. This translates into CATWDHLGSYKKLF.

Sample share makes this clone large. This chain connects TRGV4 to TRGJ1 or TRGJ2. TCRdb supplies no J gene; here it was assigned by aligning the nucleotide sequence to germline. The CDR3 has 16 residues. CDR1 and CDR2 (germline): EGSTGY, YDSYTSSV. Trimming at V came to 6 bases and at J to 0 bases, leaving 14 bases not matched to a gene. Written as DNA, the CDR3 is TGTGCCACCTGGACCCGGCGGGGACAGAATTATTATAAGAAACTCTTT. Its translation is CATWTRRGQNYYKKLF.

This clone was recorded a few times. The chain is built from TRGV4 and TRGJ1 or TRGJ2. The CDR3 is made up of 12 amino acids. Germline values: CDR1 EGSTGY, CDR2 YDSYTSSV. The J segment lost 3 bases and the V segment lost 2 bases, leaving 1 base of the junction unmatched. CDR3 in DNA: TGTGCCACCTGGGATGCTTATTATAAGAAACTCTTT. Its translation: CATWDAYYKKLF.